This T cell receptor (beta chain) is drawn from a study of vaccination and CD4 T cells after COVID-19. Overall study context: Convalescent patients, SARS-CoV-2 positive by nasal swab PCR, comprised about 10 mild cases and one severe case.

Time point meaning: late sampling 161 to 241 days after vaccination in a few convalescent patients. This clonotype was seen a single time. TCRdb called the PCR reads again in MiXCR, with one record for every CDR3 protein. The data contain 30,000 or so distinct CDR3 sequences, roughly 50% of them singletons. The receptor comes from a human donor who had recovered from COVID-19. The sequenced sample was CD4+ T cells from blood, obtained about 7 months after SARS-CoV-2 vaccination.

CDR3 region: CASSFHRDRGGYEQYF. Here the CDR3 DNA reads TGTGCCAGCAGCTTCCACCGGGACAGGGGTGGGTACGAGCAGTACTTC. J is TRBJ2-7 and V is TRBV7-8; TRBD1 matches at 10 bases. This CDR3 has 16 residues. Germline CDR1 and CDR2: SGHVS and FQNEAQ. With V trimmed by 3 bases and J by 4 bases, 9 bases remained unmatched.